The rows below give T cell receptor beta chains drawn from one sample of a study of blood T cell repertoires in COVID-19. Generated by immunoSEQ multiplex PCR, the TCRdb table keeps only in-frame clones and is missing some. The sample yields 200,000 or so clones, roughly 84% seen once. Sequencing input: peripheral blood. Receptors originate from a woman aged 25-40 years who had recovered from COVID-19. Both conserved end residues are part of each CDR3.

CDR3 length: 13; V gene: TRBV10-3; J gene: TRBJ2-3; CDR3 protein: CATLTENTDTQYF
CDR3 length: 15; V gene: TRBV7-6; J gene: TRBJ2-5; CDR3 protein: CASSTPGVGQETQYF
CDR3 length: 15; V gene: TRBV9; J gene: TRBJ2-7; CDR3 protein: CASSPTSGWFYEQYF
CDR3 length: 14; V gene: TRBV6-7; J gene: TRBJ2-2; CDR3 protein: CAGSPGLVTGELFF
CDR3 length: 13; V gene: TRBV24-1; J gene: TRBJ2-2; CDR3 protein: CATSEPTEGELFF
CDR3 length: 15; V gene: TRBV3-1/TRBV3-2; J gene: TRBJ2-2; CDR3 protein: CASSQGGQVTGELFF
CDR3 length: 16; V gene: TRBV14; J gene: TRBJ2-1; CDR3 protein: CASSQVLAGVQNEQFF
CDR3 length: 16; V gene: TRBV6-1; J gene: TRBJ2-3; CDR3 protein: CASSDVGKRVTDTQYF
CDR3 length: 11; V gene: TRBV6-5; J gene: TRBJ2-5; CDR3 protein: CASTNGETQYF
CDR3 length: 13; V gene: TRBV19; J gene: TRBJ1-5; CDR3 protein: CASSKQPGQPQHF
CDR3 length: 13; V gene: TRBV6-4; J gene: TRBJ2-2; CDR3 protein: CASGQGATGELFF
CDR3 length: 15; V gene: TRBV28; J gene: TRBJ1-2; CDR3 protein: CASSLGGREEYGYTF
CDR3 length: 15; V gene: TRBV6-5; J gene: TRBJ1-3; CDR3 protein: CASSSTVNSGNTIYF
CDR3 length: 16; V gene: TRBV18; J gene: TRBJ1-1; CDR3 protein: CASSPGRAGMNTEAFF
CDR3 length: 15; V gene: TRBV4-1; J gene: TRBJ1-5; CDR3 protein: CASSQEGQGGQPQHF
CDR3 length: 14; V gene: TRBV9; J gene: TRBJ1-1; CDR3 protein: CASSFSQGGTEAFF
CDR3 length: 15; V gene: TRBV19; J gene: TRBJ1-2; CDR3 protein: CASSIPGQTNYGYTF
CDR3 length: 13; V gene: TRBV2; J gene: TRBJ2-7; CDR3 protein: CASSEFGAWEQYF
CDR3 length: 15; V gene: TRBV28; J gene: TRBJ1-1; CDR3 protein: CASSLFGISNTEAFF
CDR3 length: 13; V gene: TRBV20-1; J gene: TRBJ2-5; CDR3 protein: CSASRTAQETQYF
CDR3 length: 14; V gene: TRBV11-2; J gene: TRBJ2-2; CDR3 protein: CASSYQGGTGELFF
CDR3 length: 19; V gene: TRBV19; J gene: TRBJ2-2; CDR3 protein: CASTRLDRGTGAPTGELFF
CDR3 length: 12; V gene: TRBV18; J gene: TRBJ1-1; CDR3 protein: CASSPRGVEAFF
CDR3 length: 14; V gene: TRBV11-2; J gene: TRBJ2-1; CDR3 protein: CASSLVTSGNEQFF
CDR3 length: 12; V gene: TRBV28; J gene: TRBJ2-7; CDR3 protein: CATSGALYEQYF
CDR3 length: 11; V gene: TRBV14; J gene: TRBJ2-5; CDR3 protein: CASSQGPTQYF
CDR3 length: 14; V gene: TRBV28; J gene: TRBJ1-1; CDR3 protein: CASRTGTGATEAFF
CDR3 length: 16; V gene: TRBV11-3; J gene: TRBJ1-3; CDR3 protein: CASSSRTSDSGNTIYF
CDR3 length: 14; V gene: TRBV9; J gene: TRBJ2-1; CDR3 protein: CASSVNGGNNEQFF
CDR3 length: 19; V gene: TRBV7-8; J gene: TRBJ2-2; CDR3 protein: CASRLSRQLAGGGYGELFF
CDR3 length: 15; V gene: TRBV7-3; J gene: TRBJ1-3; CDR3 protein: CASSLEGGTGNTIYF
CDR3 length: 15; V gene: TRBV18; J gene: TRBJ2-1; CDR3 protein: CASSHGAGSFNEQFF
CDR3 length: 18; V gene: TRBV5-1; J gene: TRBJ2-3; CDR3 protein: CASSLAKEAGPFTDTQYF
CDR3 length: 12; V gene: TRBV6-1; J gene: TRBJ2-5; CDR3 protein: CASSERGETQYF
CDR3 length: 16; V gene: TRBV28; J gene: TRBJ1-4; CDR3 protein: CASTQSDRGVNEKLFF
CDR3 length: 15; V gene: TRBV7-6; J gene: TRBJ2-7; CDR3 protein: CASSLRLAGEDEQYF